Following are 27 T cell receptor beta chains from one sample sequenced in a study of T cells in women clearing cervical HPV infection. Assay: immunoSEQ multiplex PCR; the TCRdb copy retains only in-frame clones and omits some. The repertoire shows tens of thousands of clones; the top ten hold about 6.4%. The sequenced sample was blood buffy coat. Receptor source: a woman between 18 and 69 years old with a cervical HPV16 infection that either progressed to CIN3+ or cleared (not recorded which).

Remarks on this clone: The CDR3 end lies 3 residues beyond the end of the read and is filled in from the germline J gene. This chain links TRBV30 with TRBJ1-5; TRBD1 might be the D (6 bases). There are 13 residues in the CDR3. The V and J ends lost 3 bases and 5 bases respectively, with 11 bases between them. Germline values: CDR1 GTSNPN, CDR2 SVGIG (reference sequence). CDR3: CAWSQEGDQPQHF. The covered CDR3 bases are TGTGCCTGGAGCCAAGAGGGGGATCAGCCC. The entire variable domain, with the rest obtained from reference TRBV30 and TRBJ1-5, is as follows: SQTIHQWPATLVQPVGSPLSLECTVEGTSNPNLYWYRQAAGRGLQLLFYSVGIGQISSEVPQNLSASRPQDRQFILSSKKLLLSDSGFYLCAWSQEGDQPQHFGDGTRLSIL.

As to this clone: The CDR3 extends 3 residues past the end of the read, so its final part is completed from the germline J gene. V gene TRBV12-5 combines with J gene TRBJ2-1, with TRBD2 as a possible D gene (5 bases). Deletions cut 2 bases from V and 4 bases from J, with 12 bases between. The length of the CDR3 is 15 residues. Germline CDR1 reads LGHNT; CDR2 reads FRNRAP. CDR3 in amino acids: CASGLIVRGYNEQFF. The DNA read from the CDR3 is TGTGCTAGTGGTTTGATCGTCCGGGGATACAATGAG.

Comment on this clone: The sequenced fragment ends 3 residues before the CDR3 boundary, so the rest is inferred from the germline J gene. V and J are TRBV20-1 and TRBJ1-5, with a possible D match to TRBD1 (5 bases). Trimming left V 0 bases short and J 4 bases short, with 16 bases between. In germline, CDR1 is DFQATT, CDR2 SNEGSKA (reference sequence). The CDR3 covers 16 residues. This chain's CDR3 is CSARELSGKGNQPQHF. Incomplete CDR3 DNA: TGCAGTGCTAGAGAACTAAGTGGTAAGGGGAATCAGCCC.

This chain's CDR3 is CASSLSLAGVNNEQFF. The DNA read from the CDR3 is TGCGCCAGCAGCTTGAGCTTAGCGGGGGTAAACAATGAG. The rearrangement links TRBV5-1 to TRBJ2-1; 9 nucleotides align to TRBD2. Coverage ceases 3 residues before the CDR3 finishes, and the germline J gene fills in the end. V trimming: 1 base; J trimming: 5 bases; junction bases outside the gene matches: 7. Per germline, CDR1 SGHRS and CDR2 YFSETQ. The CDR3 runs 16 residues.

Worth noting for this clone: The read ends 3 residues before the CDR3 terminus; that terminus is restored from the germline J gene. The chain couples TRBV9 to TRBJ2-3; 11 bases are shared with TRBD2. Germline CDR1 SGDLS, CDR2 YYNGEE. After removal of 3 bases from V and 1 base from J, the junction contained 4 bases not matched to a gene. The CDR3 extends over 16 amino acids. CDR3 sequence reads: CASSAHSGGGTDTQYF. CDR3 bases read: TGTGCCAGCAGCGCACATAGCGGGGGGGGCACAGATACG.

Comment on this clone: The read ends 3 residues before the CDR3 terminus; that terminus is restored from the germline J gene. The chain employs TRBV20-1 and TRBJ2-7, with D hard to call. With 2 bases removed from V and 0 bases from J, the gap between germline ends came to 17 bases. The CDR3 totals 16 residues. From germline, CDR1 is DFQATT and CDR2 SNEGSKA (reference sequence). CDR3 bases read: TGCAGTGCTAGAAACCTAAAAACAGATTACTCCTACGAG. Translating gives CSARNLKTDYSYE. The entire CDR3 reads CSARNLKTDYSYEQYF.

CDR3 sequence: CSAREDRLLYGYTF. The sequenced CDR3 bases are TGCAGTGCTAGGGAGGACAGGCTACTATATGGC. The V and J genes are TRBV20-1 and TRBJ1-2, with 7 nucleotides matching TRBD1. The missing CDR3 end, 3 residues past where the read stops, is filled in from the germline J gene. CDR1 DFQATT and CDR2 SNEGSKA come from the germline V gene (reference sequence). The V segment lost 3 bases and the J segment 5 bases; nucleotides outside the gene matches: 9. The CDR3 runs 14 residues.

About this clone: The read ends 3 residues early relative to the CDR3; the germline J gene fills the gap. This chain joins TRBV7-9 and TRBJ2-5; the match to TRBD1 covers 7 bases. Germline V gene lookup returns CDR1 SEHNR and CDR2 FQNEAQ (reference sequence). The CDR3 length is 15 residues. Trimming cost V 5 bases and J 1 base; bases outside gene matches: 7. CDR3 region: CASSLRDSFQETQYF. The part of the CDR3 DNA that was read is TGTGCCAGCAGCCTGAGGGACAGCTTCCAAGAGACC.

On this clone itself: The CDR3 end lies 3 residues beyond the end of the read and is filled in from the germline J gene. The chain has TRBV18 and TRBJ1-1, with a possible D match to TRBD1 (5 bases). The CDR3 loop spans 13 amino acids. Between the trimmed V and J ends, which lost 2 bases and 6 bases, there was a span of 10 bases. Germline V CDR1 and CDR2: KGHSH, LQKENI. The part of the CDR3 DNA that was read is TGTGCCAGCTCACCAGAGGCCAGGGCTGAA. Amino acids: CASSPEARAE. From start to end, the CDR3 is CASSPEARAEAFF.

Concerning this clone: The read ends 3 residues early relative to the CDR3; the germline J gene fills the gap. The V call is TRBV2, the J call TRBJ1-6; D gene unclear. V was pared by 5 bases and J by 10 bases, with 12 bases between. The CDR3 sequence is 13 residues long. Germline V gene lookup returns CDR1 SNHLY and CDR2 FYNNEI. The CDR3 loop is CASSIEEGSPLHF. Partial CDR3 DNA: TGTGCCAGCAGTATTGAAGAAGGGTCACCC. Filled out from reference TRBV2 and TRBJ1-6, the complete variable domain reads EPEVTQTPSHQVTQMGQEVILRCVPISNHLYFYWYRQILGQKVEFLVSFYNNEISEKSEIFDDQFSVERPDGSNFTLKIRSTKLEDSAMYFCASSIEEGSPLHFGNGTRLTVT.

About this clone: The sequenced fragment ends 3 residues before the CDR3 boundary, so the rest is inferred from the germline J gene. The J gene is TRBJ2-1, the V gene TRBV20-1; TRBD1 matches at 9 bases. With 2 bases clipped from V and 5 bases from J, the junction kept 7 bases outside the gene matches. Germline-derived CDR1 and CDR2 are DFQATT and SNEGSKA (reference sequence). The CDR3 is 15 residues long. Incomplete CDR3 DNA: TGCAGTGCTAGAAAGGGACAGGGTTCGAACAATGAG. Its translation: CSARKGQGSNNE. The complete CDR3 protein is CSARKGQGSNNEQFF.

Concerning this clone itself: The sequence runs out 3 residues before the end of the CDR3; the remainder is reconstructed from the germline J gene. The V and J genes are TRBV6-1 and TRBJ2-5; 7 bases map to TRBD2. J lost 1 base, V lost 2 bases, and 4 bases had no gene match. The germline V gene has CDR1 MNHNS and CDR2 SASEGT. This CDR3 is 15 amino acids long. The CDR3 spells CASSEQRGSQETQYF. The covered CDR3 bases are TGTGCCAGCAGTGAACAGCGGGGCTCCCAAGAGACC.

On this clone itself: The read ends 3 residues shy of where the CDR3 ends; the end is completed using the germline J gene. The chain carries TRBV2 and TRBJ1-6; 8 nucleotides agree with TRBD1. Germline V gene data show CDR1 as SNHLY and CDR2 as FYNNEI. The ends lost 6 bases at V and 0 bases at J; junction bases unmatched: 4. The CDR3 has 16 amino acids. The CDR3 here is CASSGQGRSYNSPLHF. The sequenced CDR3 bases are TGTGCCAGCAGCGGACAGGGACGCTCCTATAATTCACCC.

As concerns this clone: The read is 3 residues too short to cover the CDR3 end, so that end is filled in from the germline J gene. The chain combines TRBV7-6 with TRBJ1-1; weak D call: TRBD1 (6 bases). This CDR3 has 13 amino acids. The V end was cut by 5 bases, the J end by 4 bases, with 11 bases between. Germline V CDR1 and CDR2: SGHVS, FNYEAQ. The sequenced part of the CDR3 DNA is TGTGCCAGCAGCCAATCACAGGGCACTGAA. Translated: CASSQSQGTE. The CDR3 as a whole reads CASSQSQGTEAFF.

A remark on this clone: The CDR3 extends 3 residues past the end of the read, so its final part is completed from the germline J gene. V and J are TRBV19 and TRBJ1-5; D is possibly TRBD1 (5 bases). The germline gives CDR1 LNHDA, CDR2 SQIVND (reference sequence). V gave up 0 bases and J gave up 7 bases, with 7 bases separating them. CDR3 length: 13 residues. Partial CDR3 DNA: TGTGCCAGTAGTATAGACGGGGGGCAGCCC. It specifies CASSIDGGQP. The whole CDR3 reads CASSIDGGQPQHF.

A remark on this clone: The read halts 3 residues ahead of the CDR3 end, with the missing end drawn from the germline J gene. The rearrangement uses TRBV4-1 and TRBJ2-6; the D gene is possibly TRBD1 (5 bases). Germline values: CDR1 MGHRA, CDR2 YSYEKL. CDR3 size: 16 residues. V was pared by 5 bases and J by 2 bases, with 13 bases between. CDR3 protein: CASSAPPGTGANVLTF. The covered CDR3 bases are TGCGCCAGCAGCGCTCCTCCAGGGACTGGGGCCAACGTC.

As for this clone: The CDR3 end falls 3 residues outside the read, so it is completed with the germline J gene. This chain uses TRBV5-6 with TRBJ1-1; 8 bases match TRBD1. The V and J ends lost 5 bases and 0 bases, in that order; junction bases with no gene match: 6. Germline CDR1 is SGHDT and CDR2 is YYEEEE. The CDR3 is 15 residues long. CDR3 bases read: TGTGCCAGCAGTGGACAGGGACTTATGAACACTGAA. Translated: CASSGQGLMNTE. In full, the CDR3 is CASSGQGLMNTEAFF.

Worth noting for this clone: The read halts 3 residues ahead of the CDR3 end, with the missing end drawn from the germline J gene. The chain uses TRBV5-4 and TRBJ2-1; tentative D call: TRBD1 (6 bases). Germline CDR1 and CDR2: SGHNT and YYREEE (reference sequence). V was shortened by 1 base and J by 6 bases, with 11 bases between the two germline ends. This CDR3 has 14 amino acids. The DNA read from the CDR3 is TGTGCCAGCAGCTTGTGGGACAACTCCAATGAG. This encodes CASSLWDNSNE. The full-length CDR3 reads as CASSLWDNSNEQFF. The full variable domain, in which reference TRBV5-4 and TRBJ2-1 provide the parts outside the CDR3, is ETGVTQSPTHLIKTRGQQVTLRCSSQSGHNTVSWYQQALGQGPQFIFQYYREEENGRGNFPPRFSGLQFPNYSSELNVNALELDDSALYLCASSLWDNSNEQFFGPGTRLTVL.

As to this clone: The CDR3 end is not reached by the read, which stops 3 residues before it; the germline J gene fills it in. The chain has TRBV5-1 and TRBJ2-1; 13 positions match TRBD2. Germline V gene lookup returns CDR1 SGHRS and CDR2 YFSETQ. Trimming at V came to 0 bases and at J to 3 bases, leaving 9 bases not matched to a gene. The length of the CDR3 is 19 residues. CDR3 residues: CASSLVPQLAGGVYNEQFF. CDR3 bases read: TGCGCCAGCAGCTTGGTCCCCCAACTAGCGGGGGGGGTCTACAATGAG.

A word on this clone: The sequenced fragment ends 3 residues before the CDR3 boundary, so the rest is inferred from the germline J gene. This chain uses TRBV7-3 with TRBJ2-3; D may be TRBD2 (6 bases). Germline CDR1 SGHTA, CDR2 FQGTGA. The CDR3 loop spans 16 amino acids. V dropped 5 bases and J dropped 2 bases, with 17 bases sitting between them. CDR3 in amino acids: CASSPIGAGVTDTQYF. The CDR3 DNA, read in part, is TGTGCCAGCAGCCCGATAGGAGCGGGCGTCACAGATACG.

About this clone itself: The read ends 3 residues shy of where the CDR3 ends; the end is completed using the germline J gene. The rearrangement joins TRBV7-3 to TRBJ2-2, with D possibly TRBD2 on 6 matching bases. The length of the CDR3 is 17 residues. The V gene lost 1 base and the J gene lost 0 bases, with 12 bases spanning the gap. Germline loops: CDR1 SGHTA, CDR2 FQGTGA. CDR3 sequence reads: CASSLSVRGTNTGELFF. Partial CDR3 DNA: TGTGCCAGCAGCTTAAGTGTCCGGGGGACGAACACCGGGGAG.

About this clone itself: The CDR3 is cut off 3 residues early in the read; its end comes from the germline J gene. This chain joins TRBV12-3 or TRBV12-4 and TRBJ1-2; D perhaps matches TRBD1 (5 bases). V was clipped by 3 bases and J by 7 bases, with 12 bases between them. This CDR3 comprises 13 residues. CDR3: CASSFGREVGYTF. CDR3 DNA (partial): TGTGCCAGCAGTTTCGGCAGGGAAGTTGGC.

Concerning this clone itself: Coverage ceases 3 residues before the CDR3 finishes, and the germline J gene fills in the end. V gene TRBV11-2 combines with J gene TRBJ1-4; tentative D call: TRBD1 (6 bases). V lost 0 bases to trimming and J lost 6 bases, with 11 bases between them. CDR3 length equals 15 residues. Germline V lookup: CDR1 SGHAT, CDR2 FQNNGV. The CDR3 loop is CASSLEDSGYEKLFF. The sequenced CDR3 bases are TGTGCCAGCAGCTTAGAGGACAGCGGTTATGAAAAA.

Note on this clone: Coverage ceases 3 residues before the CDR3 finishes, and the germline J gene fills in the end. The V gene is TRBV5-1, the J gene TRBJ2-7; 9 positions match TRBD2. Germline loops: CDR1 SGHRS, CDR2 YFSETQ. This CDR3 is 14 amino acids long. Losses at the gene ends were 4 bases for V and 0 bases for J; bases not matched to a gene: 2. This chain's CDR3 is CASSPSGVSYEQYF. Incomplete CDR3 DNA: TGCGCCAGCAGCCCTAGCGGGGTCTCCTACGAG.

With regard to this clone: At one of its ends the junction is not consistent with the germline gene, which may arise from a read error. The read terminates 3 residues ahead of where the CDR3 ends, so the germline J gene completes it. The rearrangement uses TRBV2 and TRBJ2-7; possible D gene TRBD2, 7 bases. CDR1 SNHLY and CDR2 FYNNEI come from the germline V gene. This CDR3 has 14 amino acids. The sequenced part of the CDR3 DNA is TGTGCCGGCAGTGAGGGGGGGCTTTCCTACGAG. Translated: CAGSEGGLSYE. The entire CDR3 protein is CAGSEGGLSYEQYF.

Details on this clone: The observed sequence ends 3 residues before the CDR3 terminus, with the missing tail filled in from the germline J gene. The chain combines TRBV7-9 with TRBJ1-1; the D gene is possibly TRBD1 (5 bases). The CDR3 extends over 13 amino acids. CDR1 and CDR2 from the germline V gene are SEHNR and FQNEAQ (reference sequence). V was clipped by 5 bases and J by 1 base, with 8 bases between them. CDR3 residues: CASSPTGNTEAFF. The CDR3 DNA, read in part, is TGTGCCAGCAGCCCCACAGGGAACACTGAA.

In the case of this clone: The read finishes 3 residues shy of the CDR3 end, and the germline J gene is used to complete it. This chain links TRBV18 with TRBJ1-1; tentatively, D is TRBD1 (5 bases). Germline V lookup: CDR1 KGHSH, CDR2 LQKENI. The CDR3 length is 15 residues. V was pared by 5 bases and J by 4 bases, with 17 bases between. CDR3 sequence: CASSSQGSRGTEAFF. CDR3 DNA, as far as it was read: TGTGCCAGCTCATCTCAGGGCTCGAGGGGCACTGAA.